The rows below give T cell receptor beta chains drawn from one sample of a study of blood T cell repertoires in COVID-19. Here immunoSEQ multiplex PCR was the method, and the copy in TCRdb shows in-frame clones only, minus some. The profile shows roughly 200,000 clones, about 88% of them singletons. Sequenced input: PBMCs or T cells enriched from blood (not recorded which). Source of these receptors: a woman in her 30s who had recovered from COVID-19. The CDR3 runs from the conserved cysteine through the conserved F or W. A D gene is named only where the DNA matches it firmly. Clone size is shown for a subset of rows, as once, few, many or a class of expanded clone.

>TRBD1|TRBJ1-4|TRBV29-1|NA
CSVPDRGNEKLFF
TGCAGCGTCCCCGACAGGGGTAATGAAAAACTGTTTTTT
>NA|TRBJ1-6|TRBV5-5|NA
CASSLAGGAVDSPLHF
TGTGCCAGCAGCTTGGCCGGGGGGGCGGTCGATTCACCCCTCCACTTT
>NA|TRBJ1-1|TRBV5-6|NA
CASSLITEAFF
TGTGCCAGCAGCTTGATAACTGAAGCTTTCTTT
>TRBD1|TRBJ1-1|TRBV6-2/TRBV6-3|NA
CASSYRDRARMNTEAFF
TGTGCCAGCAGTTATAGGGACAGGGCGCGGATGAACACTGAAGCTTTCTTT
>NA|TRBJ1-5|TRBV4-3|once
CASSQVGRFNQPQHF
TGCGCCAGCAGCCAAGTGGGGAGGTTCAATCAGCCCCAGCATTTT
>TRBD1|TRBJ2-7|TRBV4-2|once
CASSQYWTGGDYEQYF
TGTGCCAGCAGCCAATACTGGACAGGGGGGGATTACGAGCAGTACTTC
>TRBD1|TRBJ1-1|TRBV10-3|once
CAISDTGTGVTEAFF
TGTGCCATCAGTGACACCGGGACAGGGGTGACTGAAGCTTTCTTT
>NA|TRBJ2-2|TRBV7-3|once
CASSFSAGAITGELFF
TGTGCCAGCAGCTTTTCCGCGGGGGCCATCACCGGGGAGCTGTTTTTT
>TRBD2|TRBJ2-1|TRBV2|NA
CASEDGGSSYNEQFF
TGTGCCAGCGAAGACGGGGGGTCCTCCTACAATGAGCAGTTCTTC
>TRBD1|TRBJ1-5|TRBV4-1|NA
CASSQEGTGRNQPQHF
TGCGCCAGCAGCCAAGAGGGGACAGGACGTAATCAGCCCCAGCATTTT
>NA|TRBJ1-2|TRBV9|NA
CASSVQGSYGYTF
TGTGCCAGCAGCGTCCAGGGTTCCTATGGCTACACCTTC
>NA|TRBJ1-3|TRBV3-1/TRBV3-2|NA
CASSRGTLGNTIYF
TGTGCCAGCAGCCGCGGGACTCTTGGAAACACCATATATTTT
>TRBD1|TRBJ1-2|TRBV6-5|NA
CASSPTGGPYGYTF
TGTGCCAGCAGTCCCACAGGGGGCCCCTATGGCTACACCTTC
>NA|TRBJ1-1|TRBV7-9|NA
CASSSNFFRVKNTEAFF
TGTGCCAGCAGCAGTAACTTCTTCCGGGTGAAGAACACTGAAGCTTTCTTT
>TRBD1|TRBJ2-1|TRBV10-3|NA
CAIRPGTGGPGEQFF
TGTGCCATCAGACCCGGGACAGGGGGCCCCGGGGAGCAGTTCTTC
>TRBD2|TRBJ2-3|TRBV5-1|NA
CASSLWGLGTDTQYF
TGCGCCAGCAGCTTGTGGGGACTAGGCACAGATACGCAGTATTTT